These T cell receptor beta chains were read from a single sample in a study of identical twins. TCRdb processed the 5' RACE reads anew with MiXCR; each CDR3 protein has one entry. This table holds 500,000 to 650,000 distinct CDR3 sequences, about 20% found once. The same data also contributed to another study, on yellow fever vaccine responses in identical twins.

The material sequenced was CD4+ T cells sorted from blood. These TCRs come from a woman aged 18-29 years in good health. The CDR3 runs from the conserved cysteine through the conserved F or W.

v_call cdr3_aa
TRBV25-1 CASSRGKQETQYF
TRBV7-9 CASSLRTGPNTGELFF
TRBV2 CASRKQEKMYNEQFF
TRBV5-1 CASSHRQGVDEQFF
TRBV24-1 CATSDSTPVGQGASEQFF
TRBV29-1 CSAGTLYNEQFF
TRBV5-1 CASSRSGTQTYNEQFF
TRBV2 CASSEAVGEMNTEAFF
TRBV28 CASSPDGDTQYF
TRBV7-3 CASSSLAGKDTQYF
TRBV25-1 CASSELQTGAEETQYF
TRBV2 CASSEFREGQETQYF
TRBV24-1 CATSVSGVDTQYF
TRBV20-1 CSASVRGNEKLFF
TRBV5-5 CASSYFQHLSYEQYF
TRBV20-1 CSARGGVGTEAFF
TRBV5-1 CASSYSPTSGFRTDTQYF
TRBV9 CASSVRSGGYNEQFF
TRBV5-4 CASSLGGQNTGELFF
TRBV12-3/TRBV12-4 CASSPTSGGGYF
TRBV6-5 CASSFPGSYEQYF
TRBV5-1 CASSYGSSSYEQYF
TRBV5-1 CASSLAGLAGIAGELFF
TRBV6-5 CASSCEQFF
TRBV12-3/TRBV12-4 CASSLSGQPQHF
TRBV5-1 CASSLYSGSYNEQFF
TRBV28 CASSGTSGRAGNTGELFF
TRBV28 CASTRGQGFTGELFF
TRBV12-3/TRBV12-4 CASSIRGDSYEQYF
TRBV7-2 CASSSPPRGPERYTQYF
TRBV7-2 CASSLVGTPGQETQYF
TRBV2 CASNYGNTIYF
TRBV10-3 CAISEGTSGKDTQYF
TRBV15 CATSRRDQPQHF
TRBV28 CASSFVRDSPLHF
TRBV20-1 CSATTDRMAALAVSYNEQFF
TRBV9 CASSVSGESGNEQFF
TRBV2 CASRHNSGQGFF
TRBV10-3 CASNGGPFTEAFF
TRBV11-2 CASSDTSGGYEQYF
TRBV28 CASSLLDRSTGELFF
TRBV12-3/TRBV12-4 CASSLGGGIMNTEAFF
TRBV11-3 CASSSDYGNEQFF
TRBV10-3 CAISETLAGNTGELFF
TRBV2 CASTGGIRDIQYF
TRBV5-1 CASSALEAGGPDEQFF
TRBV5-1 CASSLAHGGNYYEQYF
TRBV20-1 CSASPSQSSYEQYF
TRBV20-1 CSARRQYYEQFF
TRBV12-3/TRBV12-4 CASIPRITPGELFF
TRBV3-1 CASSQGYENTEAFF